This TCR beta chain comes out of a study of PD-1 blockade in classical Hodgkin lymphoma. The method was immunoSEQ multiplex PCR; TCRdb's version includes in-frame clones alone and lacks a portion of them. The repertoire holds about 86,000 clones, with 89% as singletons. The patients all showed relapse after autologous stem cell transplantation, while their brentuximab vedotin exposure varied. V gave up 6 bases and J gave up 3 bases; unmatched junction bases: 3. From germline, CDR1 is SNHLY and CDR2 FYNNEI. CDR3 length equals 15 residues. The receptor's source is a human donor with classical Hodgkin lymphoma. The chain joins TRBV2 to TRBJ2-2, with 11 bases that match TRBD2. The specimen comprised peripheral blood mononuclear cells (PBMCs), sampled before the second cycle of nivolumab. CDR3 DNA: TGTGCCAGCAGAATTAGCGGGGGGGACACCGGGGAGCTGTTTTTT. Encoded protein: CASRISGGDTGELFF.